The sequence of this T cell receptor (beta chain) was determined in a study of cytomegalovirus exposure and HLA in healthy donors. Details on this clone: What it binds is not known.

Researchers ran the PCR with 60 Vbeta and 13 Jbeta primers. Generated by immunoSEQ multiplex PCR, the TCRdb table keeps only in-frame clones and is missing some. This table has 110,000 to 150,000 clones, 80% to 85% appearing once. Study conclusions and caveats: Compared with the roughly 670-donor mean, an Asian-associated ancestry cluster reportedly had fewer N-insertions, according to a later analysis. A later analysis linked a missense DCLRE1C variant to TCR beta V- and J-gene trimming. In all likelihood, a cluster of highly shared sequence variants was a sequencing artifact. Based on reports, TCR beta sequences accurately predicted HLA-A and HLA-B alleles for most subjects.

Trimming at V came to 7 bases and at J to 2 bases, leaving 8 bases not matched to a gene. CDR1 is SNHLY and CDR2 is FYNNEI in the germline V gene. The CDR3 spans 16 residues. Sequencing used PBMCs. The chain employs TRBV2 and TRBJ1-5, with TRBD1 matching over 10 bases. The sequence came from a female donor in good health and CMV-seronegative. CDR3 protein: CASNLDRGVRNQPQHF. DNA of the CDR3: TGTGCCAGCAACCTGGACAGGGGGGTTCGCAATCAGCCCCAGCATTTT.